This T cell receptor (beta chain) was sequenced for a study of cytomegalovirus exposure and HLA in healthy donors. Across the whole study: In a later analysis, it was reported that the roughly 120 validation repertoires had been produced on the same platform as the roughly 650 repertoires belonging to the first cohort. Whole-study findings and limits: Some TCR beta chains (roughly 160 of them) were listed as cytomegalovirus-associated. Some public TCRs appeared in many individuals, while most sequences were rare. A classifier reportedly called cytomegalovirus status with high sensitivity and specificity.

The CDR3 extends over 10 amino acids. V lost 4 bases to trimming and J lost 8 bases, with 8 bases between them. The germline gives CDR1 GTSNPN, CDR2 SVGIG (reference sequence). Concerning this clone itself: Its antigen remains unidentified.

Assay used: immunoSEQ multiplex PCR; TCRdb lists only in-frame clones, some missing. The sample includes over 150,000 clones, 65% to 90% of them seen just once. The receptor was derived from a man in his late teens or twenties in good health and CMV-seropositive. The chain employs TRBV30 and TRBJ1-2; D is ambiguous. Source material: PBMCs. The CDR3: CAWKEGGYTF. The CDR3 region has the DNA TGTGCCTGGAAAGAGGGCGGCTACACCTTC.